The sequence of this TCR beta chain was determined in a study of T-cell reconstitution after alpha-beta-depleted transplantation in children. Germline values: CDR1 SGHDT, CDR2 YYEEEE. The CDR3 contains 14 residues. Trimming shortened V by 4 bases and J by 4 bases, and 11 bases separated the two germline ends. This clonotype came up many times. It was with unique molecular identifiers that the TCRbeta library was prepared. MiXCR was run by TCRdb on the PCR reads, yielding one entry per CDR3 protein. The data contain 230,000 or so distinct CDR3 sequences, 9% to 10% of them singletons. The receptor was derived from a human donor who donated a stem cell graft to a child with SCID. The chain combines TRBV5-6 with TRBJ1-4; D is possibly TRBD1 (6 bases). The specimen comprised PBMCs from the stem cell graft donor, sampled from the stem cell graft. CDR3 protein: CASSLGQLNEKLFF. The CDR3 DNA follows: TGTGCCAGCAGCCTAGGACAGCTTAATGAAAAACTGTTTTTT.